The 8 T cell receptor beta chains below were found in one sample sequenced in a study of CXCR3-negative and CXCR3-positive naive CD8 T cells (dated by TCRdb to about 2019). Data came from a NextSeq 550. The Human TCR Profiling Kit (MiLaboratory) was used to make UMI-labeled 5' RACE TRB cDNA libraries. Following TCRdb reprocessing, every CDR3 protein sequence forms one entry, and DNA is not provided. This sample's table lists over 35,000 distinct CDR3 sequences. The leading ten clones occupy about 14% of the sample. Material: memory CD8+ T cells from blood. In the paper's terms, the cell subset or site label means: conventional CD8+ memory T cells (TMEM), sorted as controls. Every receptor here comes from a human donor in good health. Some clones in this sample may be carry-over from other donors' samples.

This sequence joins TRBV7-9 and TRBJ1-1; the TCRdb D gene call, TRBD1, has no DNA to confirm it. The CDR3 spans 12 residues. CDR1 and CDR2 (germline): SEHNR, FQNEAQ (reference sequence). This CDR3 reads CASDPGDTEAFF. Full variable domain (missing parts from reference TRBV7-9 and TRBJ1-1): DTGVSQNPRHKITKRGQNVTFRCDPISEHNRLYWYRQTLGQGPEFLTYFQNEAQLEKSRLLSDRFSAERPKGSFSTLEIQRTEQGDSAMYLCASDPGDTEAFFGQGTRLTVV.

V gene TRBV4-3 combines with J gene TRBJ1-1; TCRdb's D gene call, TRBD1, goes unchecked for lack of DNA. The length of the CDR3 is 13 residues. Germline assignment: CDR1 LGHNA and CDR2 YSLEER. The CDR3 loop reads CASSPHRDTEAFF.

The chain combines TRBV4-2 with TRBJ2-3; TCRdb's D call, TRBD2, is unchecked because there is no DNA. In germline, CDR1 is LGHNA, CDR2 YNFKEQ. This CDR3 has 18 amino acids. CDR3 in amino acids: CASSQVSGGGGNFDTQYF.

According to its frequency, this clonotype is large. The chain is built from TRBV20-1 and TRBJ1-2; TCRdb outputs TRBD1, but without DNA this stays unchecked. The length of the CDR3 is 15 residues. Germline V gives CDR1 DFQATT, CDR2 SNEGSKA (reference sequence). The CDR3: CSARDLGGINYGYTF.

The V call is TRBV28, the J call TRBJ1-6; TCRdb lists TRBD1, though no DNA is available to test this call. Germline V CDR1 and CDR2: MDHEN, SYDVKM. The length of the CDR3 is 14 residues. The chain's CDR3 is CASSFRGQRSPLHF.

The chain employs TRBV6-5 and TRBJ2-3; TCRdb's assignment of TRBD2 cannot be checked, as there is no DNA. The CDR3 runs to 17 residues. CDR1 MNHEY and CDR2 SVGAGI come from the germline V gene. CDR3 sequence reads: CASSYSYAGGLTDTQYF.

The J gene is TRBJ1-1, the V gene TRBV15; TCRdb lists TRBD1, though no DNA is available to test this call. CDR1 is LNHNV and CDR2 is YYDKDF in the germline V gene (reference sequence). The CDR3 has 15 residues. This CDR3 is CATSRVGDTGFEAFF. Drawing the rest from reference TRBV15 and TRBJ1-1, the complete variable domain is DAMVIQNPRYQVTQFGKPVTLSCSQTLNHNVMYWYQQKSSQAPKLLFHYYDKDFNNEADTPDNFQSRRPNTSFCFLDIRSPGLGDTAMYLCATSRVGDTGFEAFFGQGTRLTVV.

This CDR3 is CASSLVGGSYNSPLHF. V gene TRBV12-3 or TRBV12-4 combines with J gene TRBJ1-6. The CDR3 is 16 residues long.